Listed here are 18 T cell receptor beta chains from one sample, sequenced in a study of regulatory T cells in long-lasting Graves disease. CDR3 regions were amplified by Arm-PCR using iRepertoire HTBI primers to build TCR beta libraries. TCRdb used MiXCR to reprocess the multiplex PCR reads, holding one entry per CDR3 protein. In the table there are 560,000 or so distinct CDR3 sequences, 15% to 20% of which are singletons. As for time point: newly diagnosed GD, antithyroid drugs for less than 3 months. After RNA was extracted from PBMCs, the TCR library was made from it. These data were also reused for a study on T cells in Graves' hyperthyroidism and ophthalmopathy.

Material: peripheral blood mononuclear cells (PBMCs), obtained at new diagnosis, from a patient treated with antithyroid drugs. The source of these receptors is a man aged 18 to 29 with Graves disease.

This clonotype was observed at least ten times. The CDR3 loop reads CASSSNGELIPYEQYF. The CDR3 DNA reads TGTGCCAGCAGTTCTAACGGAGAGTTGATTCCGTACGAGCAGTACTTC. The chain recombines TRBV27 with TRBJ2-7; D uncertain. With 4 bases removed from V and 4 bases from J, the gap between germline ends came to 20 bases. This CDR3 has 16 residues. Germline lookup yields CDR1 MNHEY and CDR2 SMNVEV (reference sequence).

This clonotype showed up just a few times. V gene TRBV7-9 combines with J gene TRBJ2-2; D is unclear. This CDR3 is 12 amino acids long. The germline CDR1 and CDR2 sequences are SEHNR and FQNEAQ (reference sequence). V was trimmed by 4 bases and J by 6 bases, leaving 6 bases between them. For the CDR3, the DNA is TGTGCCAGCAGCTCCACCTCCGGGGAGCTGTTTTTT. The encoded protein is CASSSTSGELFF.

The rearrangement uses TRBV6-2 or TRBV6-3 and TRBJ2-2; 8 nucleotides agree with TRBD1. Looked up from germline, CDR1 is MNHEY and CDR2 is SVGEGT. Trimming at V came to 5 bases and at J to 2 bases, leaving 7 bases not matched to a gene. CDR3 length equals 16 residues. CDR3 in DNA: TGTGCCAGCAGTGGATGGGACAGGAGTAACACCGGGGAGCTGTTTTTT. This gives the protein CASSGWDRSNTGELFF.

This clonotype has at least ten counts. A junction boundary mismatches the germline segment, possibly from a read error. The chain links TRBV11-3 to TRBJ2-1; the D gene is possibly TRBD2 (5 bases). CDR1 SGHNT and CDR2 YENEEA come from the germline V gene. The CDR3 has 13 residues. The CDR3 region has the DNA TGTGCCGGCAGCTTATCCGGGAACAATGAGCAGTTCTTC. Protein sequence: CAGSLSGNNEQFF.

This clonotype was observed many times. The rearrangement joins TRBV7-9 to TRBJ2-1; 11 positions agree with TRBD2. The CDR3 consists of 15 residues. V was pared by 5 bases and J by 6 bases, with 6 bases of the junction left unmatched. The germline V gene has CDR1 SEHNR and CDR2 FQNEAQ (reference sequence). The CDR3 DNA reads as TGTGCCAGCAGCCTTCTAGCGGGAGGAGCCAATGAGCAGTTCTTC. Translating gives CASSLLAGGANEQFF. Drawing the rest from reference TRBV7-9 and TRBJ2-1, the complete variable domain is DTGVSQNPRHKITKRGQNVTFRCDPISEHNRLYWYRQTLGQGPEFLTYFQNEAQLEKSRLLSDRFSAERPKGSFSTLEIQRTEQGDSAMYLCASSLLAGGANEQFFGPGTRLTVL.

In this sample, this clonotype turned up many times. The rearrangement links TRBV7-2 to TRBJ2-7; the match to TRBD2 covers 7 bases. The V and J ends lost 2 bases and 3 bases, in that order; junction bases with no gene match: 7. In germline, CDR1 is SGHTA, CDR2 FQGNSA. The CDR3 has 15 residues. For the CDR3, the DNA is TGTGCCAGCAGCTTACGAGGACTAGTTATCTACGAGCAGTACTTC. This gives the protein CASSLRGLVIYEQYF.

Only a few counts were recorded for this clonotype. V and J are TRBV9 and TRBJ2-1; TRBD1 matches 9 bases. The V gene end was trimmed by 0 bases and the J gene end by 4 bases; junction bases not matched to a gene: 2. The CDR3 sequence is 15 residues long. Germline values: CDR1 SGDLS, CDR2 YYNGEE. The CDR3 loop is CASSVGQGEYNEQFF. CDR3 nucleotides: TGTGCCAGCAGCGTAGGACAGGGGGAGTACAATGAGCAGTTCTTC. The entire variable domain, with the rest obtained from reference TRBV9 and TRBJ2-1, is as follows: DSGVTQTPKHLITATGQRVTLRCSPRSGDLSVYWYQQSLDQGLQFLIQYYNGEERAKGNILERFSAQQFPDLHSELNLSSLELGDSALYFCASSVGQGEYNEQFFGPGTRLTVL.

The V and J genes are TRBV7-3 and TRBJ2-1; 9 bases line up with TRBD2. The V gene end was trimmed by 5 bases and the J gene end by 2 bases; junction bases not matched to a gene: 7. Germline V gene lookup returns CDR1 SGHTA and CDR2 FQGTGA. This CDR3 has 16 amino acids. The CDR3 region is CASSARLAETYNEQFF. The CDR3 coding sequence is TGTGCCAGCAGCGCCCGACTAGCGGAGACCTACAATGAGCAGTTCTTC. The whole variable domain, remainder taken from reference TRBV7-3 and TRBJ2-1, is GAGVSQTPSNKVTEKGKYVELRCDPISGHTALYWYRQSLGQGPEFLIYFQGTGAADDSGLPNDRFFAVRPEGSVSTLKIQRTERGDSAVYLCASSARLAETYNEQFFGPGTRLTVL.

As concerns this clonotype: This could be a read error, since a much larger clone is one nucleotide away. The rearrangement uses TRBV20-1 and TRBJ2-7; TRBD1 agrees at 9 bases. Germline V gene data show CDR1 as DFQATT and CDR2 as SNEGSKA (reference sequence). The CDR3 covers 16 residues. With 3 bases clipped from V and 3 bases from J, the junction kept 12 bases outside the gene matches. The CDR3 sequence is CSARDSGRTGDYEQYF. The CDR3 DNA sequence: TGCAGTGCTAGGGACAGTGGTAGGACAGGGGACTACGAGCAGTACTTC.

There are a few counts of this clonotype. V is TRBV19 and J is TRBJ2-7; D unresolved. This CDR3 is 12 amino acids long. Looked up from germline, CDR1 is LNHDA and CDR2 is SQIVND (reference sequence). V lost 6 bases and J lost 6, with 12 bases in between. As DNA, the CDR3 is TGTGCCAGTAGGGCCATGGGCGGCGAGCAGTACTTC. Its protein is CASRAMGGEQYF.

Regarding this clonotype: Lacking the conserved final phenylalanine or tryptophan, this CDR3 likely reflects a read error. The DNA is omitted, as the CDR3 cannot be located on it reliably, and the CDR3 follows TCRdb's listing. The V and J genes are TRBV6-1 and TRBJ1-1. A total of 10 residues make up the CDR3, ends included. Germline assignment: CDR1 MNHNS and CDR2 SASEGT. CDR3: CASREEVTVS.

This clonotype has a count of ten or more. The V and J genes are TRBV6-1 and TRBJ2-5; either TRBD1 or TRBD2 may fit D (6 bases each). CDR1 and CDR2 (germline): MNHNS, SASEGT. The CDR3 sequence is 16 residues long. V dropped 1 base and J dropped 5 bases, with 17 bases sitting between them. The CDR3 nucleotides are TGTGCCAGCAGTGAAGGCTATAATTGGGGGGCGGAGACCCAGTACTTC. This translates into CASSEGYNWGAETQYF.

The genes are TRBV7-9 and TRBJ2-3; D is possibly TRBD1 (5 bases). This CDR3 has 16 amino acids. Germline V gene data show CDR1 as SEHNR and CDR2 as FQNEAQ (reference sequence). V dropped 5 bases and J dropped 0 bases, with 15 bases sitting between them. DNA of the CDR3: TGTGCCAGCAGCCAACTCCAGGGTCCTAGCACAGATACGCAGTATTTT. Its translation: CASSQLQGPSTDTQYF.

At least ten counts were recorded for this clonotype. The chain is built from TRBV5-1 and TRBJ1-1; D unclear. The CDR3 loop spans 15 amino acids. Germline CDR1 and CDR2: SGHRS and YFSETQ. Trimming removed 4 bases from V and 4 bases from J, with 17 bases in between. CDR3 residues: CASSRKTSFSTEAFF. The DNA for the CDR3 is TGCGCCAGCAGCCGAAAGACTTCTTTCAGCACTGAAGCTTTCTTT.

This clonotype has at least ten counts. The rearrangement joins TRBV7-9 to TRBJ2-3; 7 bases align to TRBD2. With 5 bases clipped from V and 1 base from J, the junction kept 3 bases outside the gene matches. The length of the CDR3 is 14 residues. Germline CDR1 is SEHNR and CDR2 is FQNEAQ (reference sequence). The CDR3 loop reads CASSPAGGTDTQYF. CDR3 sequence (DNA): TGTGCCAGCAGCCCCGCGGGAGGCACAGATACGCAGTATTTT.

This chain connects TRBV10-3 to TRBJ1-3, with D tentatively TRBD1 (6 bases). Germline lookup yields CDR1 ENHRY and CDR2 SYGVKD. CDR3 length: 15 amino acids. Trimming stripped 6 bases from V and 0 bases from J, with 12 bases between. The CDR3 sequence is CAISQGHNSGNTIYF. In nucleotides, the CDR3 is TGTGCCATCAGCCAGGGACATAACTCTGGAAACACCATATATTTT.

Remarks on this clonotype: A far larger clone is off by one base, so a read error is likely. The chain has TRBV27 and TRBJ2-1, with TRBD1 matching 10 bases. Germline V gene sequence: CDR1 MNHEY, CDR2 SMNVEV (reference sequence). The CDR3 runs to 15 residues. Germline trimming cut 3 bases from V and 10 bases from J; bases unmatched to any gene: 9. The CDR3 coding sequence is TGTGCCAGCAGTTTTGGACAGGGGGGCACCTACGAGCAGTTCTTC. Translated: CASSFGQGGTYEQFF.

This clonotype was picked up many times. CDR3 region: CASSFEREQETQYF. The CDR3 region has the DNA TGTGCCAGCAGTTTCGAGCGGGAACAAGAGACCCAGTACTTC. This sequence joins TRBV28 and TRBJ2-5, with 7 bases aligning to TRBD2. Germline V gene lookup returns CDR1 MDHEN and CDR2 SYDVKM. V dropped 3 bases and J dropped 2; count of bases not matched to a gene: 3. The CDR3 spans 14 residues.